This record concerns one TCR beta chain sequence. It lacks a known antigen. Base qualities are not at hand, and no much larger clone is one base apart. TCR beta CDR3 regions were amplified from genomic DNA with the immunoSEQ v3 hsTCRB kit using bias-controlled multiplex PCR. TCR libraries were sequenced on an Illumina NextSeq 500 to 1.5 million to 2 million read pairs for survey level or roughly 5-6.5 million for deep level. In the authors' own workflow: V, D and J genes were assigned, non-productive sequences were removed, and clonality was reported by immunoSEQ Analyzer software. Repertoires of infused TIL and blood were compared using productive Simpson clonality and the Morisita overlap index of productive TRB rearrangements. The absolute count of a clonotype in blood was estimated by multiplying the lymphocyte count by the CD3+ fraction and by the productive frequency of the clone. TCRdb carries this immuneACCESS record with in-frame sequences only. Its versions omit some clonotypes, under half of them owing to an unresolved V gene in the studies checked, with the rest unexplained. Clone size and V and J calls were adopted from that table, with D and trimming inferred from the DNA. The sample profile shows tens of thousands of clones; less than 75% of them were found once. In total, the top ten clones hold under 7.5% of the sample.

Counted from cysteine to phenylalanine, this CDR3 has 17 amino acids. Only the CDR3 DNA stays, 51 bases, in frame from base 1. CDR1 and CDR2 were assigned from the germline V gene (reference sequence) as SEHNR and FQNEAQ. Trimmed from V: 0 bases; trimmed from J: 6 bases; junction bases lacking a gene match: 12. This specimen's time point label, interpreted: pre-treatment sample, taken before nivolumab and TIL therapy. A phase I trial run at two centers enrolled adults with stage 4 NSCLC between October 2017 and early 2020. Samples came from a single-arm, open-label phase I trial of tumor-infiltrating lymphocyte therapy with nivolumab in advanced non-small cell lung cancer. Blood mononuclear cells from EDTA tubes were separated on a Ficoll gradient and snap-frozen as pellets, and DNA was extracted from the cells using a Qiagen mini-prep kit. These data originate in a study of TIL therapy for anti-PD-1-resistant metastatic lung cancer (TCRdb year 2021). Study-wide context: Tumors were harvested before any PD-1/PD-L1 blockade; patients then received nivolumab, and those progressing received lymphodepletion, expanded TIL infusion and IL-2. Enrolled patients had a median age of around 49 years (range about 38-85) and a median tumor PD-L1 proportion score of 4.5% to 6.5%. Most of the cohort had lung adenocarcinoma, including a handful of EGFR-mutant tumors and two ALK-rearranged tumors, and half of the patients were either current or former smokers. A median non-synonymous tumor mutation burden of approximately 1.4 mutations per megabase was determined across the cohort by whole-exome sequencing. T cell receptor beta sequencing of tumor and peripheral blood was used to follow clonotypes across the tumor, the expanded TIL product and serial blood samples.

Overall study results and their limits: The baseline peripheral repertoire was partially replaced by infused TIL clonotypes, which then decayed over months, and no apparent association between persistence and response was found. The study protocol defined all tumor marker inferences as exploratory. The cohort was highly selected, including more treatment-naive, never-smoker and oncogene-addicted patients than is typical, which limits generalizability.

The sample in question was blood, obtained at baseline. The sequence is built from TRBV7-9 and TRBJ1-2, and 8 bases in between align with TRBD1. The sequence was collected from a person aged 25 to 85 with non-small cell lung cancer. In nucleotides, the sequence is TGTGCCAGCAGCTTAGCAAGCAGGGGGCTTGTGGAGGATGGCTACACCTTC. This is translated as CASSLASRGLVEDGYTF.